A single sample gave rise to the 2 T cell receptor beta chains below, sequenced in a study of blood T cell repertoires in COVID-19. Here immunoSEQ multiplex PCR was the method, and the copy in TCRdb shows in-frame clones only, minus some. Here the sample spans roughly 120,000 clones, around 87% being singletons. The sequencing sample was made of peripheral blood. The receptors stem from a woman in her 70s with acute or convalescent COVID-19.

This clone was counted only a few times. The J gene is TRBJ1-1, the V gene TRBV28, with 8 bases lining up with TRBD1. V was clipped by 7 bases and J by 3 bases; unmatched bases: 7. Germline CDR1 and CDR2: MDHEN and SYDVKM. The CDR3 sequence is 14 residues long. The DNA for the CDR3 is TGTGCCAGCACCCGAGGACAGGGTTACACTGAAGCTTTCTTT. Its protein product is CASTRGQGYTEAFF. Filled out from reference TRBV28 and TRBJ1-1, the complete variable domain reads DVKVTQSSRYLVKRTGEKVFLECVQDMDHENMFWYRQDPGLGLRLIYFSYDVKMKEKGDIPEGYSVSREKKERFSLILESASTNQTSMYLCASTRGQGYTEAFFGQGTRLTVV.

V gene TRBV6-1 combines with J gene TRBJ1-2; the match to TRBD1 covers 8 bases. V shed 2 bases and J 6 bases; nucleotides not matched to a gene: 8. The CDR3 is 15 amino acids. CDR1 MNHNS and CDR2 SASEGT come from the germline V gene. CDR3 sequence (DNA): TGTGCCAGCAGTGAACTTGGACAGGGAGGGGATGGCTACACCTTC. Amino acid sequence: CASSELGQGGDGYTF.